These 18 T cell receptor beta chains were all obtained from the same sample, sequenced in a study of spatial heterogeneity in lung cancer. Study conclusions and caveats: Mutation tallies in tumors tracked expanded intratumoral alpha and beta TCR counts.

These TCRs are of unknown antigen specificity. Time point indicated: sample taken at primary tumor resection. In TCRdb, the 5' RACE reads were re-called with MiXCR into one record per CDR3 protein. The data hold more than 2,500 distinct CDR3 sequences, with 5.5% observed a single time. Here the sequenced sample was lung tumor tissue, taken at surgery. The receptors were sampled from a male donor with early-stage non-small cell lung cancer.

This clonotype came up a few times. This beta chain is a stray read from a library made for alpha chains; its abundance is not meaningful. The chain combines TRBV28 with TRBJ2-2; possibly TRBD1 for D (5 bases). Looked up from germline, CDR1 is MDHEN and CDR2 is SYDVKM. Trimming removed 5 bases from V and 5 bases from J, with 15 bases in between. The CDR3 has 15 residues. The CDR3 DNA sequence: TGTGCCAGCAGTCGTCCGACAGTTCATACCGGGGAGCTGTTTTTT. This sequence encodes CASSRPTVHTGELFF.

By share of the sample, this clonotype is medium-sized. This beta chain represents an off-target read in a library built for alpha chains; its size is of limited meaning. CDR3 amino acids: CASSWRQGSGYTF. The CDR3 DNA follows: TGTGCCAGCAGTTGGAGGCAGGGAAGCGGCTACACCTTC. The chain links TRBV27 to TRBJ1-2, with D maybe TRBD1 (5 bases). The CDR3 length is 13 residues. Germline V CDR1 and CDR2: MNHEY, SMNVEV (reference sequence). Deletions cut 4 bases from V and 8 bases from J, with 14 bases between.

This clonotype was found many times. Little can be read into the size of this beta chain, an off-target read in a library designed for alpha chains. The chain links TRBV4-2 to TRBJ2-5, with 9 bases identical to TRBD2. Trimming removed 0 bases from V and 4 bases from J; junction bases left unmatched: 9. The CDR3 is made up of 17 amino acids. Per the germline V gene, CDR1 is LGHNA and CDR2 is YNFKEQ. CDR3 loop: CASSQDLAGGPGETQYF. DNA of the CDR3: TGTGCCAGCAGCCAAGATCTGGCGGGAGGGCCGGGAGAGACCCAGTACTTC.

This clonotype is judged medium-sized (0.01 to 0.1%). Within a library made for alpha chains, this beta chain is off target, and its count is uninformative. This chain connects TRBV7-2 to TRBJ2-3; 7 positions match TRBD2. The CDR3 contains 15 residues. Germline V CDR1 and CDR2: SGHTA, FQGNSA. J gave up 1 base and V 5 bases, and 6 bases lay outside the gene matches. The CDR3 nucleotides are TGTGCCAGCAGCATCCTAGCGGCCGGCACAGATACGCAGTATTTT. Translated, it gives CASSILAAGTDTQYF.

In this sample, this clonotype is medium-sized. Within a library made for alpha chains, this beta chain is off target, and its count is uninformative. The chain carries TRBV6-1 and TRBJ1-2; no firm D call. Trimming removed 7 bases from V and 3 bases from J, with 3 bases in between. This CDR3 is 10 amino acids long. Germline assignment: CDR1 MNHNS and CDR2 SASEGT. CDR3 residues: CASNYYGYTF. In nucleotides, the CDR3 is TGTGCCAGCAATTACTATGGCTACACCTTC.

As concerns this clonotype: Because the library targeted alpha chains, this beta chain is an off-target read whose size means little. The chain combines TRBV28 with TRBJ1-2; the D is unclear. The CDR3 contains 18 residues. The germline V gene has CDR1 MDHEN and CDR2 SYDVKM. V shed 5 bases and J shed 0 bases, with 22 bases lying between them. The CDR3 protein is CASSPSTLFGDPNYGYTF. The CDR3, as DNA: TGTGCCAGCAGTCCCAGCACCCTATTTGGAGATCCTAACTATGGCTACACCTTC.

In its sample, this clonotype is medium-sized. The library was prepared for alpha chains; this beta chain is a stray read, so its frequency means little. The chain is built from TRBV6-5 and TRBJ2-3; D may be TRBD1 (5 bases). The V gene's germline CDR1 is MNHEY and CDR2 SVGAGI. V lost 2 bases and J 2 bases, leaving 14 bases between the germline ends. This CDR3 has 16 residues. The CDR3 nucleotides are TGTGCCAGCAGTTACAGCAGGGAAGTAGTCACAGATACGCAGTATTTT. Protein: CASSYSREVVTDTQYF.

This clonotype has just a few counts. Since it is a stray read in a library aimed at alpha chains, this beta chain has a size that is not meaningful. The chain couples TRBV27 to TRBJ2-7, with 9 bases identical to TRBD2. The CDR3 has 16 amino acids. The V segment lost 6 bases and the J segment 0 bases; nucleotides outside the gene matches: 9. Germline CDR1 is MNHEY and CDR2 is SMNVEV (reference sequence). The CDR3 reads CASSPLAGGISYEQYF. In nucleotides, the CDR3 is TGTGCCAGCAGCCCTTTGGCGGGAGGGATCTCCTACGAGCAGTACTTC.

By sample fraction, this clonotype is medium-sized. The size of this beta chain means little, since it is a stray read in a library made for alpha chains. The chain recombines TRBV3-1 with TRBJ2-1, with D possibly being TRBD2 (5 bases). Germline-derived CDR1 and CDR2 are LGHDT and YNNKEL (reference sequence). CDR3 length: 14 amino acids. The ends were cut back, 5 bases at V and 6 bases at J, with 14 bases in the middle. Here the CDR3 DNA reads TGTGCCAGCAGCTTCACCGGGATCCGCAATGAGCAGTTCTTC. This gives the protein CASSFTGIRNEQFF.

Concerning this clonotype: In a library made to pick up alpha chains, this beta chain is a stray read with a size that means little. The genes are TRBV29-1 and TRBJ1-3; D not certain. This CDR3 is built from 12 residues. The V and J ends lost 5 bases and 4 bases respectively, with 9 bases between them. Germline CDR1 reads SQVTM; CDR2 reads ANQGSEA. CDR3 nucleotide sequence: TGCAGCGTTTTGACGGAAGGAAACACCATATATTTT. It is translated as CSVLTEGNTIYF. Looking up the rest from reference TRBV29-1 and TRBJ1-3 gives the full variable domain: SAVISQKPSRDICQRGTSLTIQCQVDSQVTMMFWYRQQPGQSLTLIATANQGSEATYESGFVIDKFPISRPNLTFSTLTVSNMSPEDSSIYLCSVLTEGNTIYFGEGSWLTVV.

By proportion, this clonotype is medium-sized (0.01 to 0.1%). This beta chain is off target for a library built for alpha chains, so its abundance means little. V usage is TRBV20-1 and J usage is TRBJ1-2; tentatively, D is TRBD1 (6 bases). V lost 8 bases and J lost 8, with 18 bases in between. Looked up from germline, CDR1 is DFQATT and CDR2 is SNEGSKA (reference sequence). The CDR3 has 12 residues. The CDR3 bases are TGCAGTTCTACAGGGTCGGGTCGCGGCTACACCTTC. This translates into CSSTGSGRGYTF.

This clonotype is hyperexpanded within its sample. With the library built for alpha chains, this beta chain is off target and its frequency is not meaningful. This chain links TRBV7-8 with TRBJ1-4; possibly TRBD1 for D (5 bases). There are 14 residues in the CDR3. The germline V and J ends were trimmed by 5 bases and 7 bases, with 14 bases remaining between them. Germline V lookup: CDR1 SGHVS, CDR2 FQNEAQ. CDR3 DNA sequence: TGTGCCAGCAGCGAGACAGCATTTGTTGAAAAACTGTTTTTT. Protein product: CASSETAFVEKLFF.

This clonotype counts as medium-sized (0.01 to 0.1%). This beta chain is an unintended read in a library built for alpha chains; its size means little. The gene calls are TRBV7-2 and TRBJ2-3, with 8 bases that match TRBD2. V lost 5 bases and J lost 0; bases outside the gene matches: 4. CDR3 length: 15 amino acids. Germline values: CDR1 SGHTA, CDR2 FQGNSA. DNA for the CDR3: TGTGCCAGCAGCCCTAGCGGGCGGAGCACAGATACGCAGTATTTT. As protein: CASSPSGRSTDTQYF. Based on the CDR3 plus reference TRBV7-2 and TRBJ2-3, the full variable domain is GAGVSQSPSNKVTEKGKDVELRCDPISGHTALYWYRQSLGQGLEFLIYFQGNSAPDKSGLPSDRFSAERTGGSVSTLTIQRTQQEDSAVYLCASSPSGRSTDTQYFGPGTRLTVL.

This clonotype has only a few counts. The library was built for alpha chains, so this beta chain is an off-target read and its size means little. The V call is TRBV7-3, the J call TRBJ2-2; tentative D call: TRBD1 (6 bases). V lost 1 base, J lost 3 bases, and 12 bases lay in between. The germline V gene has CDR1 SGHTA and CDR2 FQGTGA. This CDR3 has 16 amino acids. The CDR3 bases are TGTGCCAGCAGCTTAAATATGGGGGCGGACACCGGGGAGCTGTTTTTT. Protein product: CASSLNMGADTGELFF.

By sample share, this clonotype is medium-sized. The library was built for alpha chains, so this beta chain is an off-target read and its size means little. This CDR3 reads CASSRDRGQNGYTF. CDR3 DNA: TGTGCCAGCAGTAGGGACAGGGGGCAGAATGGCTACACCTTC. The rearrangement uses TRBV28 and TRBJ1-2; 12 bases agree with TRBD1. Germline V CDR1 and CDR2: MDHEN, SYDVKM. Germline trimming cut 5 bases from V and 6 bases from J; bases unmatched to any gene: 4. This CDR3 is 14 amino acids long.

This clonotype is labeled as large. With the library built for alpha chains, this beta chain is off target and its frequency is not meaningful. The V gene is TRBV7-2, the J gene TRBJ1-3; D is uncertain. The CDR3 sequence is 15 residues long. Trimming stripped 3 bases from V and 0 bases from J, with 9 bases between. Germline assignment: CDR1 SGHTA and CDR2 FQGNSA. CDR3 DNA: TGTGCCAGCAGCTTTACACTACGCTCTGGAAACACCATATATTTT. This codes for CASSFTLRSGNTIYF. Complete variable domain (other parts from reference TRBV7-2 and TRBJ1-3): GAGVSQSPSNKVTEKGKDVELRCDPISGHTALYWYRQSLGQGLEFLIYFQGNSAPDKSGLPSDRFSAERTGGSVSTLTIQRTQQEDSAVYLCASSFTLRSGNTIYFGEGSWLTVV.

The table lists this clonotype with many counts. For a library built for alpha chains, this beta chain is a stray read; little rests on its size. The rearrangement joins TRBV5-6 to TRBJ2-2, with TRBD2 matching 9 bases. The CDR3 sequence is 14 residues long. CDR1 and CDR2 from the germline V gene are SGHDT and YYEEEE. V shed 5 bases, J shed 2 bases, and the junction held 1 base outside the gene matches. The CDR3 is CASRAGGNTGELFF. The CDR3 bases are TGTGCCAGCAGAGCGGGGGGAAACACCGGGGAGCTGTTTTTT.

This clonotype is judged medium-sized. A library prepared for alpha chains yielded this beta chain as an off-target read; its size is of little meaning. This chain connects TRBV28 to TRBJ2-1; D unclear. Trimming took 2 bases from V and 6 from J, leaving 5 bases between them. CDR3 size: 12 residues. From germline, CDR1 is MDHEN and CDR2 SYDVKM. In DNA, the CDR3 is TGTGCCAGCAGTTTAGGTATCAATGAGCAGTTCTTC. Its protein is CASSLGINEQFF.